The sample holds one count of the clone carrying this T cell receptor (beta chain). Trimming pared 4 bases from V and 4 bases from J, leaving 17 bases between. Germline V lookup: CDR1 SNHLY, CDR2 FYNNEI. This CDR3 region has 16 residues. This sample was taken from a study of blood T cell repertoires in COVID-19. At the level of the study: PBMCs, B-cell-depleted T cells, or T cells provided the cDNA or gDNA that made up the material.

Using immunoSEQ multiplex PCR, the repertoire was profiled, and TCRdb retains in-frame clones only, with some absent. The sample contains 200,000 to 250,000 clones, 86% of which appear only once. The sequence was obtained from an elderly man with acute or convalescent COVID-19. What was sequenced was peripheral blood. V is TRBV2 and J is TRBJ1-5; unclear D gene. As DNA, the CDR3 is TGTGCCAGCAGTGCCGGCCGGACTGATTTTAATCAGCCCCAGCATTTT. This sequence encodes CASSAGRTDFNQPQHF.